This TCR beta chain was found in a study of early T cells in non-severe SARS-CoV-2 infection. Study information: Alpha and beta chains were unpaired, from unsorted whole-blood bulk RNA. General study findings and limits: Matches to VDJdb favored anti-spike CD8 responses and missed private and CD4 specificities.

There are many counts of this clonotype. Its antigen is as yet unknown. The length of the CDR3 is 15 residues. The V gene lost 2 bases and the J gene lost 1 base, with 10 bases spanning the gap. Germline V lookup: CDR1 KGHDR, CDR2 SFDVKD. The library protocol tagged individual cDNA molecules with unique molecular identifiers. TCRdb recomputed calls from the 5' RACE reads with MiXCR, one row per CDR3 protein. This sample has 50,000 to 80,000 distinct CDR3 sequences; 4.9% occur once, and the top ten carry 4% to 5%. The sequence came from an adult who was a healthcare worker with PCR-confirmed SARS-CoV-2 infection or an uninfected control (not recorded which). This chain uses TRBV24-1 with TRBJ1-1; no definite D call. Specimen: whole blood. The CDR3 DNA is TGTGCCACCAGTGATTCGGGAGGAACGAACACTGAAGCTTTCTTT. Translating it yields CATSDSGGTNTEAFF.